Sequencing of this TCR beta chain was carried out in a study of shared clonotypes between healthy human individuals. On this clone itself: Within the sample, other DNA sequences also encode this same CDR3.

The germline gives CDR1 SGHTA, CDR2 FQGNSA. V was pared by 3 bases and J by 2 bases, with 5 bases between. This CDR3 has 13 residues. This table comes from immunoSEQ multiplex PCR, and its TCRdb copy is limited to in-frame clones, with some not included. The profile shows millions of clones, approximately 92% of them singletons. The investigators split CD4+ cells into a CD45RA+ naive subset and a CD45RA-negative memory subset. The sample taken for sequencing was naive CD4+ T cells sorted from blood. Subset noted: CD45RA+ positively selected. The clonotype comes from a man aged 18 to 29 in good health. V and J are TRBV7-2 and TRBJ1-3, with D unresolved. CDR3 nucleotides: TGTGCCAGCAGCTTCGGAACTGGAAACACCATATATTTT. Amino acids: CASSFGTGNTIYF.